The rows below give T cell receptor beta chains drawn from one sample of a study of blood T cell repertoires in COVID-19. Measured with immunoSEQ multiplex PCR; TCRdb has only the in-frame clones, and not every one. Altogether approximately 150,000 clones are present, roughly 80% being singletons, with the ten largest covering about a tenth. Sequenced: peripheral blood. These receptors all come from a man between 65 and 80 years old with active or convalescent COVID-19. Each CDR3 is given with its conserved first and last residue. Each record gives: J gene, V gene, D gene, clone size, CDR3 DNA, CDR3 protein. The D gene is left open where the match is weak. Clone size is not always given. Where it is, it says once, few, many or a class for expanded clones.

J gene: TRBJ2-1
V gene: TRBV5-6
D gene: .
clone size: .
CDR3 DNA: TGTGCCAGCAGCCCAATTACGACTAGTGCCGATGAGCAGTTCTTC
CDR3 protein: CASSPITTSADEQFF

J gene: TRBJ2-4
V gene: TRBV27
D gene: .
clone size: .
CDR3 DNA: TGTGCCAGCAGTCCCCGGCGGGGAGGCAAAAACATTCAGTACTTC
CDR3 protein: CASSPRRGGKNIQYF

J gene: TRBJ2-4
V gene: TRBV2
D gene: .
clone size: .
CDR3 DNA: TGTGCTAAACAAAGTGAGGGTTCTAGAAACATTCAGTACTTC
CDR3 protein: CAKQSEGSRNIQYF

J gene: TRBJ2-7
V gene: TRBV19
D gene: TRBD1
clone size: .
CDR3 DNA: TGTGCCACCATACCCGGGACAGGGGACGAGCAGTACTTC
CDR3 protein: CATIPGTGDEQYF

J gene: TRBJ2-7
V gene: TRBV4-3
D gene: .
clone size: .
CDR3 DNA: TGCGCCAGCAGCCAAGATCACAGGGTGGGCGAGCAGTACTTC
CDR3 protein: CASSQDHRVGEQYF

J gene: TRBJ2-6
V gene: TRBV5-8
D gene: .
clone size: .
CDR3 DNA: TGTGCCAGCAGCTCGACGACGCTAGCTGGGGCCAACGTCCTGACTTTC
CDR3 protein: CASSSTTLAGANVLTF

J gene: TRBJ1-1
V gene: TRBV7-9
D gene: TRBD1
clone size: .
CDR3 DNA: TGTGCCAGCAGCTTAAACGTCTTGAGGGACAGGGGGTACACTGAAGCTTTCTTT
CDR3 protein: CASSLNVLRDRGYTEAFF

J gene: TRBJ2-5
V gene: TRBV28
D gene: .
clone size: .
CDR3 DNA: TGTGCCAGCAGTTCCCAGAGGGAGACCCAGTACTTC
CDR3 protein: CASSSQRETQYF

J gene: TRBJ1-2
V gene: TRBV12-3/TRBV12-4
D gene: TRBD1
clone size: .
CDR3 DNA: TGTGCCAGCAGTGAGACAGGGGAGGTGGGCTACACCTTC
CDR3 protein: CASSETGEVGYTF

J gene: TRBJ2-7
V gene: TRBV15
D gene: TRBD1
clone size: once
CDR3 DNA: TGTGCCACCAGCATTACAGGGGGTTTTTCCTACGAGCAGTACTTC
CDR3 protein: CATSITGGFSYEQYF

J gene: TRBJ2-5
V gene: TRBV5-1
D gene: .
clone size: .
CDR3 DNA: TGCGCCAGCAGCTTGATATGGGCGTCGGAGACCCAGTACTTC
CDR3 protein: CASSLIWASETQYF

J gene: TRBJ2-2
V gene: TRBV9
D gene: .
clone size: .
CDR3 DNA: TGTGCCAGCAGCGTCCGGGACACAAACACCGGGGAGCTGTTTTTT
CDR3 protein: CASSVRDTNTGELFF

J gene: TRBJ1-1
V gene: TRBV18
D gene: TRBD1
clone size: .
CDR3 DNA: TGTGCCAGCTCCCCGGACAGGTCGACTGAAGCTTTCTTT
CDR3 protein: CASSPDRSTEAFF

J gene: TRBJ1-2
V gene: TRBV7-9
D gene: TRBD1
clone size: .
CDR3 DNA: TGTGCCAGCAGCCCGGGACAGGGCCTAGGTGGCTACACCTTC
CDR3 protein: CASSPGQGLGGYTF

J gene: TRBJ1-5
V gene: TRBV27
D gene: .
clone size: .
CDR3 DNA: TGTGCCAGCAGTTTAGGGCAGACCAATCAGCCCCAGCATTTT
CDR3 protein: CASSLGQTNQPQHF

J gene: TRBJ2-7
V gene: TRBV14
D gene: .
clone size: .
CDR3 DNA: TGTGCCAGCAGCCGAGACAGGTCACAGTCCTACGAGCAGTACTTC
CDR3 protein: CASSRDRSQSYEQYF

J gene: TRBJ2-4
V gene: TRBV27
D gene: TRBD1
clone size: .
CDR3 DNA: TGTGCCAGCAGTTCTGGACCGGGACAGGGGGCTTTGGGCAAAAACATTCAGTACTTC
CDR3 protein: CASSSGPGQGALGKNIQYF

J gene: TRBJ1-2
V gene: TRBV4-3
D gene: .
clone size: .
CDR3 DNA: TGCGCCAGCAGCCAAGAGATAGGGGGGGCAATTGGCTACACCTTC
CDR3 protein: CASSQEIGGAIGYTF

J gene: TRBJ2-6
V gene: TRBV3-1/TRBV3-2
D gene: TRBD1
clone size: once
CDR3 DNA: TGTGCCAGCAGCACCGTCCTGGGACAGGGGAAATCAGCTGGGGCCAACGTCCTGACTTTC
CDR3 protein: CASSTVLGQGKSAGANVLTF

J gene: TRBJ2-1
V gene: TRBV5-1
D gene: .
clone size: .
CDR3 DNA: TGCGCCAGCAGCGCGGGGCGTAGCGCCTCCTACAATGAGCAGTTCTTC
CDR3 protein: CASSAGRSASYNEQFF

J gene: TRBJ1-1
V gene: TRBV15
D gene: .
clone size: .
CDR3 DNA: TGTGCCACCAGGCAGAGGGGGAGGGGCACTGAAGCTTTCTTT
CDR3 protein: CATRQRGRGTEAFF

J gene: TRBJ1-1
V gene: TRBV6-5
D gene: .
clone size: .
CDR3 DNA: TGTGCCAGCAGATCTAGGGGCCCAGAACCGACTGAAGCTTTCTTT
CDR3 protein: CASRSRGPEPTEAFF

J gene: TRBJ1-2
V gene: TRBV5-1
D gene: .
clone size: .
CDR3 DNA: TGCGCCACCAGAGGGGGAGAAGCTAACTATGGCTACACCTTC
CDR3 protein: CATRGGEANYGYTF

J gene: TRBJ2-1
V gene: TRBV4-3
D gene: .
clone size: .
CDR3 DNA: TGCGCCAGCAGCCAAGCGAATGAGCAGTTCTTC
CDR3 protein: CASSQANEQFF

J gene: TRBJ2-2
V gene: TRBV19
D gene: .
clone size: .
CDR3 DNA: TGTGCCAGTAGACCCGAGACAAAGAACACCGGGGAGCTGTTTTTT
CDR3 protein: CASRPETKNTGELFF

J gene: TRBJ2-1
V gene: TRBV6-5
D gene: TRBD1
clone size: once
CDR3 DNA: TGTGCCAGCAGCTCCGGGACAGAGAACTACAATGAGCAGTTCTTC
CDR3 protein: CASSSGTENYNEQFF

J gene: TRBJ2-2
V gene: TRBV30
D gene: TRBD1
clone size: .
CDR3 DNA: TGTGCCTGGAGAGGGTCAGGGGGCGCGGGGACCGGGGAGCTGTTTTTT
CDR3 protein: CAWRGSGGAGTGELFF

J gene: TRBJ2-7
V gene: TRBV7-2
D gene: TRBD1
clone size: .
CDR3 DNA: TGTGCCAGCAGCGGTGACAGGGCCGCCTACGAGCAGTACTTC
CDR3 protein: CASSGDRAAYEQYF

J gene: TRBJ2-3
V gene: TRBV7-2
D gene: .
clone size: .
CDR3 DNA: TGTGCCAGCAGCCCCCGTCAGAGGGATACGCAGTATTTT
CDR3 protein: CASSPRQRDTQYF

J gene: TRBJ1-3
V gene: TRBV5-1
D gene: TRBD1
clone size: .
CDR3 DNA: TGCGCCAGCAGCTTGGTAACAGGGGGCTCTGGAAACACCATATATTTT
CDR3 protein: CASSLVTGGSGNTIYF

J gene: TRBJ1-1
V gene: TRBV27
D gene: TRBD1
clone size: few
CDR3 DNA: TGTGCCAGCAGTATCCGGACAGGGACTTCCTTGGTCACTGAAGCTTTCTTT
CDR3 protein: CASSIRTGTSLVTEAFF

J gene: TRBJ1-2
V gene: TRBV28
D gene: TRBD1
clone size: .
CDR3 DNA: TGTGCCAGCAGCTTCACAGGGGCAAACTATGGCTACACCTTC
CDR3 protein: CASSFTGANYGYTF

J gene: TRBJ1-1
V gene: TRBV3-1/TRBV3-2
D gene: .
clone size: .
CDR3 DNA: TGTGCCAGCAGCCAAGGGGCCGCAGGTCGAGCTTTCTTT
CDR3 protein: CASSQGAAGRAFF

J gene: TRBJ2-5
V gene: TRBV3-1/TRBV3-2
D gene: TRBD2
clone size: .
CDR3 DNA: TGTGCCAGCAGCCAGGGCCTAGCGGGAGAGGAGACCCAGTACTTC
CDR3 protein: CASSQGLAGEETQYF

J gene: TRBJ1-2
V gene: TRBV6-1
D gene: .
clone size: .
CDR3 DNA: TGTGCCAGCAGTGAAGCAGGGGGTTGGGGCTATGGCTACACCTTC
CDR3 protein: CASSEAGGWGYGYTF

J gene: TRBJ2-1
V gene: TRBV7-3
D gene: TRBD1
clone size: .
CDR3 DNA: TGTGCCAGCAGAACGACAGGGGGAGAGGGTGAGCAGTTCTTC
CDR3 protein: CASRTTGGEGEQFF

J gene: TRBJ1-2
V gene: TRBV7-2
D gene: TRBD1
clone size: .
CDR3 DNA: TGTGCCAGCAGCGCGGGACAGGGATATAGCTACACCTTC
CDR3 protein: CASSAGQGYSYTF

J gene: TRBJ1-2
V gene: TRBV19
D gene: TRBD1
clone size: .
CDR3 DNA: TGTGCCAGTAGTCCACCATGGGACAGGAACTATGGCTACACCTTC
CDR3 protein: CASSPPWDRNYGYTF

J gene: TRBJ2-1
V gene: TRBV15
D gene: TRBD2
clone size: .
CDR3 DNA: TGTGCCACCAGCAGAGTCACATTAGGGCTAGCGGGAGTTGAGCAGTTCTTC
CDR3 protein: CATSRVTLGLAGVEQFF